Reported below is one T cell receptor (beta chain). This entry is derived from a study of blood T cell repertoires in COVID-19. V lost 2 bases and J 4 bases, leaving 19 bases between the germline ends. The V gene's germline CDR1 is SGHNT and CDR2 YYREEE (reference sequence). The CDR3 contains 17 residues. The table came from immunoSEQ multiplex PCR; TCRdb's copy has only in-frame clones and leaves some out. Here the sample spans 260,000 or so clones, about 91% being singletons. V and J are TRBV5-4 and TRBJ1-3; D gene uncertain. This receptor was identified in a woman in her thirties or forties with acute COVID-19. The specimen was PBMCs or T cells enriched from blood (not recorded which). The CDR3: CASSLLSGAGRGNTIYF. In DNA form, the CDR3 reads TGTGCCAGCAGCTTATTGAGTGGAGCTGGGAGGGGAAACACCATATATTTT.